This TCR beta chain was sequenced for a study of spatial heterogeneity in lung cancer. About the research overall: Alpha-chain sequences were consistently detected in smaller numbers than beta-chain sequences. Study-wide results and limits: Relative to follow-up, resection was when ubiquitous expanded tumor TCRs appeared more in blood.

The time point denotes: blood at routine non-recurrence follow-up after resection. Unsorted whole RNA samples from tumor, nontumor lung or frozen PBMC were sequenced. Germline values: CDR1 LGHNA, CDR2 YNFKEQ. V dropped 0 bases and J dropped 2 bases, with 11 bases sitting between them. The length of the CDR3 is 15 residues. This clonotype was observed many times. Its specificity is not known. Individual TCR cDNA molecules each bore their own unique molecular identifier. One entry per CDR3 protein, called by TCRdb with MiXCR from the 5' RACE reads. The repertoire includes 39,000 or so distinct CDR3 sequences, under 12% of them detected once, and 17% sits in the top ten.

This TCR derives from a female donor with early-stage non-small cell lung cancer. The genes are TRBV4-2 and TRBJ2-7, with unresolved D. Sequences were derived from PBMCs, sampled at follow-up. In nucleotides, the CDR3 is TGTGCCAGCAGCCAAGATCTAGAAAATCCCTACGAGCAGTACTTC. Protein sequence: CASSQDLENPYEQYF.